Listed below are T cell receptor beta chains from one sample, sequenced in a study of cytomegalovirus exposure and HLA in healthy donors. Clones were sequenced by immunoSEQ multiplex PCR, and TCRdb holds only the in-frame ones, with some missing. This repertoire shows roughly 78,000 clones, around 58% found once; its top ten account for 5% to 6%. Sequenced: PBMCs. The receptors derive from a man aged 25-45 years in good health and CMV-seropositive. Each CDR3 is given with its conserved first and last residue. Fields, in order: clone size, J gene, V gene, D gene, CDR3 DNA, CDR3 protein. A D gene is named only where the DNA matches it firmly. Clone size is given for some rows only: seen once, a few or many times, or a class if the clone is expanded.

few TRBJ2-3 TRBV5-1 NA TGCGCCAGCAGCTTGGGGATTATAGACAACACAGATACGCAGTATTTT CASSLGIIDNTDTQYF
NA TRBJ1-4 TRBV28 TRBD1 TGTGCCAGCAGCTTGACAGGGGCATCAACTAATGAAAAACTGTTTTTT CASSLTGASTNEKLFF
NA TRBJ2-5 TRBV5-4 NA TGTGCCAGCAGCCCCTCGGGGGTCGGGCAAGAGACCCAGTACTTC CASSPSGVGQETQYF
NA TRBJ2-5 TRBV6-1 NA TGTGCCAGCAGGGGCAGGCAAGAGACCCAGTACTTC CASRGRQETQYF
NA TRBJ2-7 TRBV2 NA TGTGCCAGCAGTGAACTCGGGGGGCAGACCTACGAGCAGTACTTC CASSELGGQTYEQYF
NA TRBJ1-1 TRBV11-2 NA TGTGCCAGCAGCTTAAGTTGGGCCGCGAGCACTGAAGCTTTCTTT CASSLSWAASTEAFF
NA TRBJ2-7 TRBV5-1 NA TGCGCCAGCAGCTTCGAGGGGGGGCGGGGCGAGCAGTACTTC CASSFEGGRGEQYF
NA TRBJ2-7 TRBV7-7 TRBD1 TGTGCCAGCTGGGACAGGGAATTTTGGAAGCAGTACTTC CASWDREFWKQYF
NA TRBJ2-7 TRBV5-1 TRBD2 TGCGCCAGCAGTTTAGCGGGAGTCCACGAGCAGTACTTC CASSLAGVHEQYF
NA TRBJ2-7 TRBV6-5 NA TGTGCCACCCAAGCCGGGACAAAATCCTACGAGCAGTACTTC CATQAGTKSYEQYF
NA TRBJ1-4 TRBV4-1 NA TGCGCCAGCAGCCAGATCTTCGGGATTTTAGGGGAAAAACTGTTTTTT CASSQIFGILGEKLFF
NA TRBJ2-7 TRBV5-1 TRBD2 TGCGCCAGCAGCTTCTGGGGGGGGACCTACGAGCAGTACTTC CASSFWGGTYEQYF
NA TRBJ1-2 TRBV6-6 TRBD1 TGTGCCAGCAGTGAGGGACAGGGGCGATTTGGCTACACCTTC CASSEGQGRFGYTF
few TRBJ2-3 TRBV30 NA TGTGCCTGGAGCCAGGGAGGAGATACGCAGTATTTT CAWSQGGDTQYF